This T cell receptor beta chain originates from a study of T cell responses to AZD1222 COVID-19 vaccine. Sequencing used immunoSEQ multiplex PCR; TCRdb keeps in-frame clones, though not all of them. The table shows about 120,000 clones, with over 85% occurring only once. This CDR3 is 15 amino acids long. Germline-derived CDR1 and CDR2 are MNHEY and SMNVEV (reference sequence). V dropped 5 bases and J dropped 2 bases, with 16 bases sitting between them. This TCR came from an adult in good health. The V and J genes are TRBV27 and TRBJ2-7; D is unresolved. The sequenced sample was peripheral blood, obtained on day 0 of AZD1222 vaccination. CDR3: CASSPDFIQPYEQYF. The CDR3, as DNA: TGTGCCAGCAGTCCAGACTTCATCCAACCCTACGAGCAGTACTTC.